This TCR beta chain was identified during a study of long-term antiretroviral therapy in people with HIV. Germline-derived CDR1 and CDR2 are SQVTM and ANQGSEA. The V end lost 0 bases, the J end lost 8 bases, and 7 bases lay between the germline ends. The CDR3 covers 11 residues. Version v3.0 of the immunoSEQ assay was performed at survey level. The repertoire was sequenced with immunoSEQ multiplex PCR; TCRdb's copy has only in-frame clones and lacks some. The sample includes some 23,000 clones, around 88% of them seen just once. This chain joins TRBV29-1 and TRBJ2-5; D call uncertain. This receptor was obtained from a man aged 30 to 45 with HIV. The sample consisted of unsorted PBMCs, taken about 4.3 years after starting antiretroviral therapy. CDR3: CSVEDPATQYF. CDR3 bases: TGCAGCGTTGAAGATCCCGCTACCCAGTACTTC.